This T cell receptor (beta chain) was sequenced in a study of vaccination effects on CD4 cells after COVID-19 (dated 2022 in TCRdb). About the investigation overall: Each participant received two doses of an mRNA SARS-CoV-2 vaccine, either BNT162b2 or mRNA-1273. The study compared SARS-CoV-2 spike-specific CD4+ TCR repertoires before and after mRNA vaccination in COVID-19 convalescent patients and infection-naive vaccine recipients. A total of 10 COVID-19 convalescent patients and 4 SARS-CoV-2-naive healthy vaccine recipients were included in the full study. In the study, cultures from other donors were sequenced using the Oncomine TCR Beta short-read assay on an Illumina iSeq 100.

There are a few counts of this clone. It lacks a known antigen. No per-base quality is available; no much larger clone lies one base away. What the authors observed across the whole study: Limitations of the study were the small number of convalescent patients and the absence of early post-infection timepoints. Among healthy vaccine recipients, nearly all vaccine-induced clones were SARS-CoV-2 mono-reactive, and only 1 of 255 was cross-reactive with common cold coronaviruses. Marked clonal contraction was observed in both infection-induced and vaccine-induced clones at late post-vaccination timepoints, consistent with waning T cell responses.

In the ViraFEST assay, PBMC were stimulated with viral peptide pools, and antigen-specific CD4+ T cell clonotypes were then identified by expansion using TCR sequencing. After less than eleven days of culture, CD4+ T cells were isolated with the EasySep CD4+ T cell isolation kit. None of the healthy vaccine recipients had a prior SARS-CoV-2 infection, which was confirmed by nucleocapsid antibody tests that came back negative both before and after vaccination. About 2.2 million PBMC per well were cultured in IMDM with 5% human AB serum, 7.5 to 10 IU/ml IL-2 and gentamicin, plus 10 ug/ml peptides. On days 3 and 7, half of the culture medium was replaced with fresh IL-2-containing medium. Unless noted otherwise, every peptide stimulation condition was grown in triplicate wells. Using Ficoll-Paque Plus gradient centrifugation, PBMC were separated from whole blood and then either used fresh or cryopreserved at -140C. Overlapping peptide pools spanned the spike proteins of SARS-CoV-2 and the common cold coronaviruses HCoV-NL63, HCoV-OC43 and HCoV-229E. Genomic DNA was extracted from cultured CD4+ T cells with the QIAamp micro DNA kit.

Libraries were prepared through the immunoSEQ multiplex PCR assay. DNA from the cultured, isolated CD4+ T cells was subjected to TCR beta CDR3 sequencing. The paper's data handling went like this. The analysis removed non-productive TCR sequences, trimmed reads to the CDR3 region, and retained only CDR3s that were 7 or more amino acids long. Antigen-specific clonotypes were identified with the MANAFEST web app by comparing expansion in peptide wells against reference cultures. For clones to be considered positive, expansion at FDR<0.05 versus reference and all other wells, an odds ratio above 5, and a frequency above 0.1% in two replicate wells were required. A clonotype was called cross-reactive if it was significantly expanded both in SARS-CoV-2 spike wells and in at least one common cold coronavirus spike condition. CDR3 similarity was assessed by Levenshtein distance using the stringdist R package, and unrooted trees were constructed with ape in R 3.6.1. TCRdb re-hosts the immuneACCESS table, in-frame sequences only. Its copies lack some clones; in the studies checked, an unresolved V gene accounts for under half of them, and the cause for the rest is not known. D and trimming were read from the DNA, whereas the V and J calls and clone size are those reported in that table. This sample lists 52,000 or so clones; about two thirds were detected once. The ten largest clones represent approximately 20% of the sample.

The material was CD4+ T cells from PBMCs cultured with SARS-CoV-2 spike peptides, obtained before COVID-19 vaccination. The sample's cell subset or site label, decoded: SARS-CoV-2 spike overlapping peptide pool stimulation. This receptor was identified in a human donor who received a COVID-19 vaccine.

The DNA sequence is given as TGTGCCAGCAGTTACAGGGATCCAAGTTCACCCCTCCACTTT. Its protein reads: CASSYRDPSSPLHF. The chain joins TRBV6-5 to TRBJ1-6, with the D gene uncertain. Counted from cysteine to phenylalanine, this CDR3 has 14 amino acids. The CDR3 DNA has 42 bases and is translated from base 1. CDR1 and CDR2 were assigned from the germline V gene as MNHEY and SVGAGI. The junction carries 11 bases between V and J, which are trimmed by 2 bases and 9 bases respectively.